The rows below give T cell receptor beta chains drawn from one sample of a study of CD8 T cells in Susac syndrome. TCRdb processed the immunoSEQ multiplex PCR reads anew with MiXCR; each CDR3 protein has one entry. Among around 230,000 distinct CDR3 sequences listed, almost 97% were seen once. Sequencing was performed on CD4+ T cells from PBMCs. The receptors here all came from a human donor with Susac syndrome. Each CDR3 is given with its conserved first and last residue. A D gene is named only where the DNA matches it firmly. A clone size is listed for some rows: how often the clone was seen (once, few, many), or a class if it is expanded.

V gene	J gene	clone size	D gene	CDR3 length	CDR3 DNA	CDR3 protein
TRBV9	TRBJ2-7	.	.	14	TGTGCCAGCAGCGTAGCTGCCAGCCACTACGAGCAGTACTTC	CASSVAASHYEQYF
TRBV29-1	TRBJ2-1	.	TRBD2	13	TGCAGCGGCACTAGCGGGAGTTTCTATGAGCAGTTCTTC	CSGTSGSFYEQFF
TRBV14	TRBJ2-7	.	TRBD2	16	TGTGCCAGCAGCCACCAACGACTAGCGGGAGCCTACGAGCAGTACTTC	CASSHQRLAGAYEQYF
TRBV20-1	TRBJ2-7	once	TRBD1	14	TGCAGTGTTACGAGGGACAGGGGGCTCTACGAGCAGTACTTC	CSVTRDRGLYEQYF
TRBV29-1	TRBJ2-1	.	TRBD2	14	TGCAGCGTTGGGCTAGCGGGAGGGGGCAGTGAGCAGTTCTTC	CSVGLAGGGSEQFF
TRBV27	TRBJ1-2	.	.	14	TGTGCCAGCAGTTTAGGCAGCGGGGGCTATGGCTACACCTTC	CASSLGSGGYGYTF
TRBV28	TRBJ1-2	few	.	12	TGTGCCAGCAGTTTAGAGGGTAGGGGCTACACCTTC	CASSLEGRGYTF
TRBV29-1	TRBJ1-2	.	TRBD1	13	TGCAGCGTTGGGCGGGACAGGGATTCACCCTACACCTTC	CSVGRDRDSPYTF
TRBV5-1	TRBJ2-7	few	TRBD1	14	TGCGCCAGCAGCTTCCGGGACAGGGCCTACGAGCAGTACTTC	CASSFRDRAYEQYF
TRBV19	TRBJ1-5	.	TRBD1	17	TGTGCCAGTAGTACTCACGGGACAGGGTCTGTTTATCAGCCCCAGCATTTT	CASSTHGTGSVYQPQHF
TRBV7-3	TRBJ1-2	.	.	14	TGTGCCAGCAGCCCGAGTGGGGGTGGCTATGGCTACACCTTC	CASSPSGGGYGYTF
TRBV9	TRBJ2-7	.	.	15	TGTGCCAGCAGCGTGTCCCCTACAGGGTATCACGAGCAGTACTTC	CASSVSPTGYHEQYF
TRBV18	TRBJ2-7	.	TRBD1	13	TGTGCCAGCTCGTCGACAGGGGGCCTCGAGCAGTACTTC	CASSSTGGLEQYF
TRBV9	TRBJ2-2	.	TRBD2	17	TGTGCCAGCAGCCCGCGGACTAGCGGAGGTGGTACCGGGGAGCTGTTTTTT	CASSPRTSGGGTGELFF
TRBV7-3	TRBJ1-1	.	.	16	TGTGCCAGCAGCTTAGGCCAGGGACTTATGAACACTGAAGCTTTCTTT	CASSLGQGLMNTEAFF
TRBV4-1	TRBJ2-3	.	.	13	TGCGCCAGCAGCCAAGTTAGCGTCGATACGCAGTATTTT	CASSQVSVDTQYF
TRBV25-1	TRBJ2-3	.	TRBD2	12	TGTGCCAGCAGGTTAGCGGGACGTACGCAGTATTTT	CASRLAGRTQYF
TRBV20-1	TRBJ2-1	.	TRBD2	15	TGCAGTGCTAGGATCCCAGCGGGAATCGACAATGAGCAGTTCTTC	CSARIPAGIDNEQFF
TRBV27	TRBJ1-3	.	.	15	TGTGCCAGCAGTCTTCGACAGTCCTCTGGAAACACCATATATTTT	CASSLRQSSGNTIYF
TRBV20-1	TRBJ1-1	.	.	11	TGCAGTGCTAACAGGAACACTGAAGCTTTCTTT	CSANRNTEAFF
TRBV20-1	TRBJ1-2	.	.	10	TGCAGTGCTAGAGTCCGGGGCTACACCTTC	CSARVRGYTF
TRBV12-3/TRBV12-4	TRBJ2-7	.	.	14	TGTGCCAGCAGTGGTAGCGGAAGCTCCTACGAGCAGTACTTC	CASSGSGSSYEQYF
TRBV12-3/TRBV12-4	TRBJ1-1	.	TRBD1	13	TGTGCCAGCAGACTACCGGGACAGGGGGAAGCTTTCTTT	CASRLPGQGEAFF
TRBV7-9	TRBJ1-4	.	.	14	TGTGCCAGCAGTCGCCACAGAGACGATGAAAAACTGTTTTTT	CASSRHRDDEKLFF
TRBV11-2	TRBJ2-7	.	TRBD2	18	TGTGCCAGCAGCTTAGGGGCCGGGCTAGCGGGTCGAGCCTACGAGCAGTACTTC	CASSLGAGLAGRAYEQYF
TRBV12-3/TRBV12-4	TRBJ1-5	.	.	13	TGTGCCAGCAAAACAGGGCGCAATCAGCCCCAGCATTTT	CASKTGRNQPQHF
TRBV20-1	TRBJ1-1	.	TRBD1	13	TGCAGTGCTAGGGGACAGGGTCCCACTGAAGCTTTCTTT	CSARGQGPTEAFF
TRBV3-1	TRBJ2-5	.	.	12	TGTGCCAGCAACGACAGGTTGGAGACCCAGTACTTC	CASNDRLETQYF
TRBV15	TRBJ2-4	.	TRBD2	17	TGTGCCACCAGCAGGGTGACTAGCCCTCTAGCCAAAAACATTCAGTACTTC	CATSRVTSPLAKNIQYF
TRBV20-1	TRBJ1-5	.	.	12	TGCAGTGCTGTGGGGGGCGATCAGCCCCAGCATTTT	CSAVGGDQPQHF
TRBV28	TRBJ2-1	.	.	11	TGTGCCAGCAGTTTTCTGCGAGAGCAGTTCTTC	CASSFLREQFF